The 20 T cell receptor beta chains listed next were all sequenced from one sample in a study of blood T cells in healthy people across ages. Primed by a sample-barcoded 5' primer and a J-beta primer mix, a second PCR proceeded for 7 to 11 cycles. TCRdb re-derived calls from the 5' RACE reads in MiXCR, one entry per CDR3 protein. The repertoire has 800,000 or so distinct CDR3 sequences, 35% to 60% of them found once; the top ten carry about a sixth. Sequencing was performed on blood. Every receptor here comes from a man older than 75 in good health.

V gene TRBV5-1 combines with J gene TRBJ2-7; a weak D match, TRBD1 (5 bases). Germline V gives CDR1 SGHRS, CDR2 YFSETQ. CDR3 length: 13 amino acids. V gave up 4 bases and J gave up 7 bases, with 15 bases separating them. This chain's CDR3 is CASSLRQRWEQYF. CDR3 in DNA: TGCGCCAGCAGCCTGAGACAGAGGTGGGAGCAGTACTTC.

The chain uses TRBV27 and TRBJ2-7, with D tentatively TRBD1 (6 bases). CDR3 length: 14 amino acids. V lost 0 bases and J 3 bases, leaving 9 bases between the germline ends. Looked up from germline, CDR1 is MNHEY and CDR2 is SMNVEV (reference sequence). CDR3 loop: CASSLSWTDYEQYF. The CDR3 DNA is TGTGCCAGCAGTTTATCTTGGACAGACTACGAGCAGTACTTC.

The chain employs TRBV7-2 and TRBJ1-4, with 10 bases matching TRBD1. This CDR3 region has 15 residues. Germline-derived CDR1 and CDR2 are SGHTA and FQGNSA. V trimming: 5 bases; J trimming: 6 bases; junction bases outside the gene matches: 6. CDR3 protein: CASSPMTGGYEKLFF. For the CDR3, the DNA is TGTGCCAGCAGCCCAATGACAGGGGGCTATGAAAAACTGTTTTTT.

Comment on this clonotype: Being one base from a much bigger clone, this may be a read error. V is TRBV12-3 or TRBV12-4 and J is TRBJ2-7; maybe TRBD2 (7 bases). This CDR3 has 15 amino acids. As DNA, the CDR3 is TGTGCCGGCAGTCCCCCGGGGGGCCTGTCCTACGAGCAGTACTTC. Its protein is CAGSPPGGLSYEQYF.

The chain couples TRBV20-1 to TRBJ2-1, with 11 nucleotides matching TRBD2. In germline, CDR1 is DFQATT, CDR2 SNEGSKA (reference sequence). With 1 base clipped from V and 7 bases from J, the junction kept 12 bases outside the gene matches. The CDR3 is 17 amino acids. CDR3 amino acids: CSARARGSGRAENEQFF. Here the CDR3 DNA reads TGCAGTGCTAGAGCCCGGGGTAGCGGGAGGGCCGAAAATGAGCAGTTCTTC.

This clonotype was observed at least ten times. This chain joins TRBV28 and TRBJ2-7; TRBD1 agrees at 7 bases. V shed 3 bases, J shed 0 bases, and the junction held 2 bases outside the gene matches. The CDR3 has 14 amino acids. Germline assignment: CDR1 MDHEN and CDR2 SYDVKM. CDR3 loop: CASSFRDSSYEQYF. CDR3 nucleotide sequence: TGTGCCAGCAGTTTCCGGGACAGCTCCTACGAGCAGTACTTC.

The gene calls are TRBV10-3 and TRBJ1-3; 8 nucleotides line up with TRBD1. V shed 6 bases and J 0 bases; nucleotides not matched to a gene: 7. The CDR3 spans 16 residues. The germline V gene has CDR1 ENHRY and CDR2 SYGVKD. The CDR3 reads CAISLGTGSSGNTIYF. DNA of the CDR3: TGTGCCATCAGCCTCGGGACAGGATCCTCTGGAAACACCATATATTTT.

This clonotype was recorded a few times. This chain connects TRBV20-1 to TRBJ2-7; 14 positions agree with TRBD2. J gave up 6 bases and V 5 bases, and 3 bases lay outside the gene matches. The CDR3 length is 13 residues. CDR1 is DFQATT, CDR2 SNEGSKA, per germline (reference sequence). Here the CDR3 DNA reads TGCAGTGCTGGACTAGCGGGAGGCGTCGAGCAGTACTTC. As protein: CSAGLAGGVEQYF.

The V and J genes are TRBV9 and TRBJ2-2, with D possibly being TRBD2 (5 bases). V was clipped by 4 bases and J by 6 bases, with 19 bases between them. In germline, CDR1 is SGDLS, CDR2 YYNGEE. The CDR3 spans 16 residues. The CDR3 DNA sequence: TGTGCCAGCAGCCCGGAGGCGAGTCATCTGGCCGGGGAGCTGTTTTTT. Translation gives CASSPEASHLAGELFF.

The rearrangement joins TRBV6-6 to TRBJ2-5, with D perhaps matching TRBD1 or TRBD2 (7 bases each). Germline V gives CDR1 MNHNY, CDR2 SVGAGI (reference sequence). Trimming pared 3 bases from V and 5 bases from J, leaving 10 bases between. The CDR3 totals 13 residues. In DNA form, the CDR3 reads TGTGCCAGCAGTTATCAGGGGGGGGAGACCCAGTACTTC. This codes for CASSYQGGETQYF.

CDR3: CASRPGTSPQNEQFF. DNA of the CDR3: TGTGCCAGCAGACCCGGGACTAGCCCACAGAATGAGCAGTTCTTC. The V gene is TRBV27, the J gene TRBJ2-1; TRBD2 agrees at 9 bases. V lost 6 bases and J lost 7; bases outside the gene matches: 10. Per germline, CDR1 MNHEY and CDR2 SMNVEV (reference sequence). The CDR3 contains 15 residues.

The J gene is TRBJ1-5, the V gene TRBV4-1; the D is unclear. Germline V lookup: CDR1 MGHRA, CDR2 YSYEKL. The V gene lost 4 bases and the J gene lost 0 bases, with 13 bases spanning the gap. The length of the CDR3 is 16 residues. In DNA form, the CDR3 reads TGCGCCAGCAGCCTAGGTGTAAAGCATAGCAATCAGCCCCAGCATTTT. It codes for CASSLGVKHSNQPQHF.

The CDR3 nucleotides are TGTGCCAGCAGTTTAGCGCAGGGGACAGGGGGCGACTCCTACGAGCAGTACTTC. Encoded protein: CASSLAQGTGGDSYEQYF. The J gene is TRBJ2-7, the V gene TRBV12-3 or TRBV12-4; 12 bases match TRBD1. The V segment lost 0 bases and the J segment 0 bases; nucleotides outside the gene matches: 6. This CDR3 region has 18 residues.

The chain links TRBV20-1 to TRBJ2-3; D uncertain. The germline CDR1 and CDR2 sequences are DFQATT and SNEGSKA (reference sequence). V was clipped by 3 bases and J by 8 bases, with 9 bases between them. The CDR3 runs 11 residues. CDR3 in DNA: TGCAGTGCTAGGTCCCGTGGTACGCAGTATTTT. Translation: CSARSRGTQYF.

The V call is TRBV5-1, the J call TRBJ2-7; D not certain. Germline CDR1 and CDR2: SGHRS and YFSETQ. This CDR3 is 12 amino acids long. Trimming removed 1 base from V and 8 bases from J, with 10 bases in between. CDR3 in DNA: TGCGCCAGCAGCTTGAGCAAGGAACAGCAGTACTTC. Translating it yields CASSLSKEQQYF.

About this clonotype itself: Possible read error: a much larger clone is one base away. Written as DNA, the CDR3 is TGTGCCATCAGAGCGGGGGGCCCCTACAATGAGCAGTACTTC. Its translation: CAIRAGGPYNEQYF. The J gene is TRBJ2-1, the V gene TRBV10-3, with 9 bases that match TRBD2. TRBJ2-7 matches the DNA end more closely, so the J call is doubtful. The germline CDR1 and CDR2 sequences are ENHRY and SYGVKD. The CDR3 length is 14 residues.

This clonotype has a single count. This chain joins TRBV29-1 and TRBJ2-1; weak D call: TRBD2 (6 bases). The length of the CDR3 is 14 residues. Per the germline V gene, CDR1 is SQVTM and CDR2 is ANQGSEA. The V gene lost 6 bases and the J gene lost 3 bases, with 15 bases spanning the gap. CDR3 region: CSVPRAGLYNEQFF. Written as DNA, the CDR3 is TGCAGCGTCCCCCGAGCGGGCCTCTACAATGAGCAGTTCTTC.

The chain combines TRBV12-3 or TRBV12-4 with TRBJ1-1; perhaps TRBD1 as D (5 bases). The CDR3 is made up of 14 amino acids. V was pared by 5 bases and J by 4 bases, with 14 bases between. CDR3 region: CASSPPRGATEAFF. DNA of the CDR3: TGTGCCAGCAGTCCTCCCAGAGGGGCCACTGAAGCTTTCTTT.

This clonotype was found a few times. V usage is TRBV7-3 and J usage is TRBJ2-1; 8 bases are shared with TRBD2. Germline-derived CDR1 and CDR2 are SGHTA and FQGTGA. V shed 3 bases and J 12 bases; nucleotides not matched to a gene: 7. The CDR3 contains 13 residues. The CDR3: CASSFNRAGGQFF. CDR3 nucleotide sequence: TGTGCCAGCAGCTTCAACAGGGCGGGAGGGCAGTTCTTC.

This clonotype was observed a handful of times. The chain couples TRBV18 to TRBJ2-2; D is perhaps TRBD2 (6 bases). The V and J ends lost 3 bases and 7 bases respectively, with 12 bases between them. From germline, CDR1 is KGHSH and CDR2 LQKENI. The CDR3 sequence is 14 residues long. CDR3 DNA: TGTGCCAGCTCACCCACCGCGGAGGGCGGGGAGCTGTTTTTT. It encodes CASSPTAEGGELFF.